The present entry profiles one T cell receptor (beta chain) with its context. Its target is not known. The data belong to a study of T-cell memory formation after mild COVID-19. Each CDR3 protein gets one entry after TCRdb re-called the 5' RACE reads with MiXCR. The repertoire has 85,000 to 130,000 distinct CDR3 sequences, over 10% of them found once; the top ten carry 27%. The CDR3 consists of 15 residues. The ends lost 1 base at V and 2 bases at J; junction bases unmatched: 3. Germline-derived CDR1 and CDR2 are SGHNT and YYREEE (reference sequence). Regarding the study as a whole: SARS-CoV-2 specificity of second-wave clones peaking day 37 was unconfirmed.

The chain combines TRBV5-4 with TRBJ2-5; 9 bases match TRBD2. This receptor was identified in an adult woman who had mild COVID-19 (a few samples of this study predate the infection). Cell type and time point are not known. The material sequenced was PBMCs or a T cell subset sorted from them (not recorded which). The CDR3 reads CASSLSLAGQETQYF. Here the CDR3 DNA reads TGTGCCAGCAGCTTGTCGCTAGCGGGGCAAGAGACCCAGTACTTC.